The clone carrying this TCR beta chain was detected only a few times. Its antigen is not identified. The data derive from a study of T cell responses to AZD1222 COVID-19 vaccine. Findings and limits, study-wide: Regions 160-218 and 743-854 held dominance among vaccine-associated CD4 TCRs, which spanned spike.

V was clipped by 6 bases and J by 3 bases; unmatched bases: 3. Germline assignment: CDR1 MNHEY and CDR2 SVGAGI. The CDR3 is 14 residues long. Libraries were prepared by immunoSEQ multiplex PCR; TCRdb keeps only in-frame clonotypes and omits some of them. The sample lists under 95,000 clones; around nine tenths were seen once. Sequencing was performed on peripheral blood, taken 28 days after the second AZD1222 dose. This sequence originates from an adult who received the AZD1222 COVID-19 vaccine. The chain employs TRBV6-5 and TRBJ2-7; TRBD1 matches 12 bases. In DNA, the CDR3 is TGTGCCAGCAGGGGACAGGGGGCCGGCTACGAGCAGTACTTC. Translation: CASRGQGAGYEQYF.